The entry below gives a single T cell receptor (beta chain) sequence along with its context. Its target is not known. Use of 60 Vbeta and 13 Jbeta primers characterized the PCR. Data came from immunoSEQ multiplex PCR; TCRdb stores just in-frame clones and leaves some out. The table has 200,000 to 250,000 clones, approximately 78% seen once. Trimming took 2 bases from V and 7 from J; bases not matched to a gene: 9. The CDR3 is 16 amino acids. Per germline, CDR1 MNHNS and CDR2 SASEGT. This sample stems from a study of cytomegalovirus exposure and HLA in healthy donors. Overall study findings and caveats: V- and J-gene trimming in TCR beta was tied to a missense DCLRE1C variant by an analysis performed later.

This chain connects TRBV6-1 to TRBJ1-5, with TRBD1 matching over 9 bases. The receptor was isolated from a man aged 30 to 39 in good health and CMV-seronegative. Material: PBMCs. CDR3 in amino acids: CASSEWARDRDQPQHF. In DNA form, the CDR3 reads TGTGCCAGCAGTGAATGGGCGCGGGACAGGGACCAGCCCCAGCATTTT.